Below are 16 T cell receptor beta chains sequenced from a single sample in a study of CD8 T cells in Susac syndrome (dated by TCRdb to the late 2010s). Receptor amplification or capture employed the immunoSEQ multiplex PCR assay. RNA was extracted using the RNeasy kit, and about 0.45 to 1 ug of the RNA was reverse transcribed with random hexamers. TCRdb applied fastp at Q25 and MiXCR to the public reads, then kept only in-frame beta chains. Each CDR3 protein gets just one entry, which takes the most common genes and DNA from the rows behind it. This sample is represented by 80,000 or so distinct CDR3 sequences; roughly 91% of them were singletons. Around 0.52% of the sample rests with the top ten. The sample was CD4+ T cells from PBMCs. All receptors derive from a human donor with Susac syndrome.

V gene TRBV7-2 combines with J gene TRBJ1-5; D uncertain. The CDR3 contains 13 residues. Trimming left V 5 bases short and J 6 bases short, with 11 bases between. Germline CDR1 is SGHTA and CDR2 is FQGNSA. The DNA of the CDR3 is TGTGCCAGCAGCCGATCCGGAAGTCAGCCCCAGCATTTT. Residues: CASSRSGSQPQHF.

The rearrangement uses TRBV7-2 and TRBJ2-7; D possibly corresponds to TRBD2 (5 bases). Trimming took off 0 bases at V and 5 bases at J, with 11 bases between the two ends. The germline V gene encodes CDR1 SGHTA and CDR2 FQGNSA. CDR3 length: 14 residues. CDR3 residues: CASSLAVSGNEQYF. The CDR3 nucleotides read TGTGCCAGCAGCTTAGCTGTTTCGGGGAACGAGCAGTACTTC.

The CDR3 reads CSVDLIEGYTF. CDR3 coding DNA: TGCAGCGTTGATTTAATAGAAGGCTACACCTTC. J is TRBJ1-2 and V is TRBV29-1; no clear D. Trimming removed 3 bases at V and 8 bases at J, with 10 bases between. CDR1 is SQVTM and CDR2 is ANQGSEA in the germline V gene. This CDR3 spans 11 amino acids. The variable domain in full, with the rest retrieved from reference TRBV29-1 and TRBJ1-2, is SAVISQKPSRDICQRGTSLTIQCQVDSQVTMMFWYRQQPGQSLTLIATANQGSEATYESGFVIDKFPISRPNLTFSTLTVSNMSPEDSSIYLCSVDLIEGYTFGSGTRLTVV.

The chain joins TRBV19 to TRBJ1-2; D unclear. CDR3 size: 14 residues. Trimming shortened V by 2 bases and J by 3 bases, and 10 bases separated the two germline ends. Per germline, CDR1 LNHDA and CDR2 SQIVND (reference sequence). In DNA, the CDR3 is TGTGCCAGTAGTATATCAATAACCTACTATGGCTACACCTTC. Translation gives CASSISITYYGYTF.

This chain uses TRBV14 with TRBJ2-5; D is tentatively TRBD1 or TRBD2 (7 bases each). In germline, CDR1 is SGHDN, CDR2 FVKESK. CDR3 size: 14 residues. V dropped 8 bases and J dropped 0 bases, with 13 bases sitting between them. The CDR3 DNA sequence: TGTGCCAGCGGGAGGGGGCCCAACCAAGAGACCCAGTACTTC. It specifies CASGRGPNQETQYF.

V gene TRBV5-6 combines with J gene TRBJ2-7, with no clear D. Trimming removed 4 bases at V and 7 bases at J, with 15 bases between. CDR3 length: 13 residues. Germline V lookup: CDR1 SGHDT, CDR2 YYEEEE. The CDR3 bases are TGTGCCAGCAGCCATCCCGAGAGGCAAGAGCAGTACTTC. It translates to CASSHPERQEQYF.

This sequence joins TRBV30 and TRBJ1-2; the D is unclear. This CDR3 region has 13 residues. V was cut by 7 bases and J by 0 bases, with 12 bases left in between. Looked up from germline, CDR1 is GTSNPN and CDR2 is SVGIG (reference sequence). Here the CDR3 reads CASSPAPNYGYTF. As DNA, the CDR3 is TGTGCCTCCTCACCGGCCCCTAACTATGGCTACACCTTC.

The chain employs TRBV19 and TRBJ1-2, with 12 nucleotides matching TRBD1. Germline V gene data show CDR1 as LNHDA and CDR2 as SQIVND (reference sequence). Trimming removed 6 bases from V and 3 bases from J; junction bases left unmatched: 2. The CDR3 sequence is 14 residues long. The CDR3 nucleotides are TGTGCCAGTAGGGGGACAGGGGGCTACTATGGCTACACCTTC. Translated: CASRGTGGYYGYTF. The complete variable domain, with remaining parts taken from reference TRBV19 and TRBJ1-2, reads DGGITQSPKYLFRKEGQNVTLSCEQNLNHDAMYWYRQDPGQGLRLIYYSQIVNDFQKGDIAEGYSVSREKKESFPLTVTSAQKNPTAFYLCASRGTGGYYGYTFGSGTRLTVV.

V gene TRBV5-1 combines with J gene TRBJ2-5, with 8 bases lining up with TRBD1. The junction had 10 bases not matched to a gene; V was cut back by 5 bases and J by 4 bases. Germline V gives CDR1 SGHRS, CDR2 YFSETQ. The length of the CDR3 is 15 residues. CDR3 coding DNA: TGCGCCAGCAGGGTTCGGACAGGGTTTGTAGAGACCCAGTACTTC. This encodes CASRVRTGFVETQYF.

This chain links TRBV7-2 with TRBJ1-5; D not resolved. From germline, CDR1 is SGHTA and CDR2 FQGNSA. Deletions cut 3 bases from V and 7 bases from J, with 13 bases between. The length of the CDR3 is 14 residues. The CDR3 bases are TGTGCCAGCAGCTTGGAGGACGGGTGGCAGCCCCAGCATTTT. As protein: CASSLEDGWQPQHF.

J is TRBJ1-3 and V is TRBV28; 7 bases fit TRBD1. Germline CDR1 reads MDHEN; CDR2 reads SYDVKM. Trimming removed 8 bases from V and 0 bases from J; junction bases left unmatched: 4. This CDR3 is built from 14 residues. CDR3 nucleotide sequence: TGTGCCAGCGGGAGGGACAGCTCTGGAAACACCATATATTTT. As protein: CASGRDSSGNTIYF.

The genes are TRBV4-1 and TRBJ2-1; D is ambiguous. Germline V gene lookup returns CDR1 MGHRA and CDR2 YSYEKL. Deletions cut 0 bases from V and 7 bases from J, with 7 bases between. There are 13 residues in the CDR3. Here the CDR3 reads CASSQENKNEQFF. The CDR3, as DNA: TGCGCCAGCAGCCAAGAGAACAAAAATGAGCAGTTCTTC.

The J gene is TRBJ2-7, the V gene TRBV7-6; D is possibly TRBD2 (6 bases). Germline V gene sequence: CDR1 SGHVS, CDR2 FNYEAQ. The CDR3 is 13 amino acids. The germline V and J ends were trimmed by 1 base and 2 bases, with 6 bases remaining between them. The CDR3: CASSLGLAYEQYF. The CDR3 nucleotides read TGTGCCAGCAGCTTAGGACTAGCCTACGAGCAGTACTTC.

The CDR3 protein is CSALPLGITPLHF. The DNA for the CDR3 is TGCAGTGCTCTCCCGTTAGGGATAACACCCCTCCACTTT. The V gene is TRBV20-1, the J gene TRBJ1-6; no definite D call. From germline, CDR1 is DFQATT and CDR2 SNEGSKA (reference sequence). V was trimmed by 5 bases and J by 11 bases, leaving 16 bases between them. This CDR3 is built from 13 residues.

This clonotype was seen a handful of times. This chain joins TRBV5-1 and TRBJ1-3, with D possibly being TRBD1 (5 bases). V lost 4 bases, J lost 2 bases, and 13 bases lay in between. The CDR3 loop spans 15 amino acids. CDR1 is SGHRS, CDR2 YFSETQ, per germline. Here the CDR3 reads CASSGGERPGNTIYF. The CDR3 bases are TGCGCCAGCAGCGGGGGGGAGAGACCTGGAAACACCATATATTTT.

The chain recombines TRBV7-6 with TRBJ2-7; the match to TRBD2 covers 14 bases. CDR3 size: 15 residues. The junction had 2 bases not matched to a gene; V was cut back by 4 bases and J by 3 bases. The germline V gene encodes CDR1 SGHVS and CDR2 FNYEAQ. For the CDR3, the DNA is TGTGCCAGCAGCTCCGGGACTAGCGGGAGCTACGAGCAGTACTTC. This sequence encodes CASSSGTSGSYEQYF.